This entry lists 6 T cell receptor beta chains sequenced from one sample in a study of T-cell memory formation after mild COVID-19. TCRdb called the 5' RACE reads again in MiXCR, with one record for every CDR3 protein. Here the sample spans over 120,000 distinct CDR3 sequences, about a fifth being singletons. The material sequenced was PBMCs or a T cell subset sorted from them (not recorded which). The receptor set was obtained from an adult woman who had mild COVID-19 (a few samples of this study predate the infection). Cell type and time point are not known.

A few counts support this clonotype. The chain uses TRBV14 and TRBJ2-3, with unresolved D. V lost 3 bases to trimming and J lost 6 bases, with 13 bases between them. Germline CDR1 and CDR2: SGHDN and FVKESK. The CDR3 has 14 amino acids. CDR3 DNA: TGTGCCAGCAGCCATTCCTCCGGGCCCGATACGCAGTATTTT. This gives the protein CASSHSSGPDTQYF.

There are a few counts of this clonotype. The chain combines TRBV5-1 with TRBJ1-1; TRBD1 might be the D (5 bases). CDR1 SGHRS and CDR2 YFSETQ come from the germline V gene. Trimming stripped 3 bases from V and 7 bases from J, with 16 bases between. CDR3 length equals 14 residues. CDR3 coding DNA: TGCGCCAGCAGCTCCCATAGAAGCGACAGTGAAGCTTTCTTT. Residues: CASSSHRSDSEAFF.

This sequence joins TRBV6-5 and TRBJ2-2; 8 positions agree with TRBD1. This CDR3 comprises 15 residues. V gave up 8 bases and J gave up 6 bases; unmatched junction bases: 11. The germline V gene encodes CDR1 MNHEY and CDR2 SVGAGI. CDR3 DNA sequence: TGTGCCAGCTCTCGGCAGGGGGCTTCCCCCGGGGAGCTGTTTTTT. It codes for CASSRQGASPGELFF.

This clonotype has a handful of counts. The V and J genes are TRBV6-6 and TRBJ2-6, with TRBD2 matching 7 bases. The V gene end was trimmed by 6 bases and the J gene end by 0 bases; junction bases not matched to a gene: 8. Germline CDR1 MNHNY, CDR2 SVGAGI (reference sequence). There are 17 residues in the CDR3. The CDR3 loop is CASRTGPGGSGANVLTF. CDR3 nucleotides: TGTGCCAGCAGAACAGGCCCGGGAGGCTCTGGGGCCAACGTCCTGACTTTC.

This sequence joins TRBV4-3 and TRBJ2-5; 10 bases are a match to TRBD2. Trimming at V came to 1 base and at J to 4 bases, leaving 3 bases not matched to a gene. CDR3 length: 15 residues. Germline V lookup: CDR1 LGHNA, CDR2 YSLEER. CDR3 sequence reads: CASSQGRLAGETQYF. CDR3 nucleotides: TGCGCCAGCAGCCAAGGGAGACTAGCGGGAGAGACCCAGTACTTC.

This clonotype came up a few times. The chain employs TRBV5-1 and TRBJ2-5; the D call may be TRBD1 or TRBD2 (5 bases each). This CDR3 region has 17 residues. Germline V lookup: CDR1 SGHRS, CDR2 YFSETQ. Trimming removed 4 bases at V and 5 bases at J, with 24 bases between. This chain's CDR3 is CASSPRPGARPSETQYF. The CDR3 nucleotides are TGCGCCAGCAGCCCCCGACCCGGGGCAAGGCCCTCTGAGACCCAGTACTTC. The full variable domain, its missing parts supplied by reference TRBV5-1 and TRBJ2-5, is KAGVTQTPRYLIKTRGQQVTLSCSPISGHRSVSWYQQTPGQGLQFLFEYFSETQRNKGNFPGRFSGRQFSNSRSEMNVSTLELGDSALYLCASSPRPGARPSETQYFGPGTRLLVL.